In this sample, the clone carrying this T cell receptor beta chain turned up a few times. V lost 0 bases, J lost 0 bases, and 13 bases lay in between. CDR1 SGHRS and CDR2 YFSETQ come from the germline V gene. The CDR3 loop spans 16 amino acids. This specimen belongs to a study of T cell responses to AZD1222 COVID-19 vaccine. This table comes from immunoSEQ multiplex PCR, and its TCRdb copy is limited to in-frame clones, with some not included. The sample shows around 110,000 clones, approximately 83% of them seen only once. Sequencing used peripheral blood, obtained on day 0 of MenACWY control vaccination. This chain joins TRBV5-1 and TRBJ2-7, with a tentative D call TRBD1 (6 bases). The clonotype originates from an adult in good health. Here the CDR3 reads CASSLAQGILSYEQYF. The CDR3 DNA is TGCGCCAGCAGCTTGGCCCAGGGGATACTCTCCTACGAGCAGTACTTC. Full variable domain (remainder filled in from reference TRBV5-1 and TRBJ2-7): KAGVTQTPRYLIKTRGQQVTLSCSPISGHRSVSWYQQTPGQGLQFLFEYFSETQRNKGNFPGRFSGRQFSNSRSEMNVSTLELGDSALYLCASSLAQGILSYEQYFGPGTRLTVT.